This T cell receptor beta chain originates from a study of blood T cell repertoires in COVID-19. About the research overall: Some COVID-19 samples were acute and others convalescent; all came from the United States, Italy and Spain. T cells, B-cell-depleted T cells, or PBMCs supplied cDNA or gDNA.

Per the original methods: Quantification of nucleated cells was approximated via reference gene primer amplification. Sequencing was performed with immunoSEQ multiplex PCR; in TCRdb, only in-frame clones are kept and a portion is missing. The D gene and trimming were derived from the DNA, and the V and J assignments and clone size from that table. The sample yields around 25,000 clones, 75% to 95% seen once. The V end was cut by 3 bases, the J end by 7 bases, with 6 bases between. This CDR3 comprises 12 residues. Germline values: CDR1 KGHSH, CDR2 LQKENI. The sequencing input was peripheral blood. The chain employs TRBV18 and TRBJ2-2; D unresolved. The receptor's source is a human donor with active COVID-19. The donor label of this sample is uncertain. CDR3 nucleotide sequence: TGTGCCAGCTCACCCCAGGACGGGGAGCTGTTTTTT. As protein: CASSPQDGELFF.